Following are 32 T cell receptor beta chains from one sample sequenced in a study of blood T cell repertoires in COVID-19. The method was immunoSEQ multiplex PCR; TCRdb's version includes in-frame clones alone and lacks a portion of them. The sample has about 260,000 clones; 87% are singletons. Sequenced material: peripheral blood. The receptors were sampled from a woman between 45 and 65 years old who had recovered from COVID-19.

The chain carries TRBV6-2 or TRBV6-3 and TRBJ2-7; 9 bases agree with TRBD1. The CDR3 consists of 14 residues. Germline CDR1 reads MNHEY; CDR2 reads SVGEGT. After removal of 1 base from V and 2 bases from J, the junction contained 0 bases not matched to a gene. CDR3 coding DNA: TGTGCCAGCAGTTACTACAGGGGGCCCTACGAGCAGTACTTC. Translated: CASSYYRGPYEQYF.

The rearrangement joins TRBV3-1 (or the pseudogene TRBV3-2) to TRBJ1-3; a weak D match, TRBD1 (5 bases). Looked up from germline, CDR1 is LGHDT and CDR2 is YNNKEL (reference sequence). Trimming took off 4 bases at V and 3 bases at J, with 16 bases between the two ends. CDR3 size: 16 residues. The CDR3 DNA reads TGTGCCAGCAGCCCCTGGACAATTCTCAGTGGAAACACCATATATTTT. Translating it yields CASSPWTILSGNTIYF.

This rearrangement joins TRBV20-1 to TRBJ2-1; TRBD2 matches 7 bases. With V trimmed by 3 bases and J by 9 bases, 2 bases remained unmatched. The CDR3 runs 11 residues. CDR1 and CDR2 from the germline V gene are DFQATT and SNEGSKA (reference sequence). The CDR3 DNA is TGCAGTGCTAGGCGGGGGAGTGAGCAGTTCTTC. Its translation is CSARRGSEQFF.

This clone was seen once. V usage is TRBV13 and J usage is TRBJ2-3, with a tentative D call TRBD1 (6 bases). The germline V gene has CDR1 PRHDT and CDR2 FYEKMQ (reference sequence). V was trimmed by 0 bases and J by 1 base, leaving 11 bases between them. CDR3 length: 16 residues. This chain's CDR3 is CASSLGGRGGTDTQYF. The DNA of the CDR3 is TGTGCCAGCAGCTTAGGGGGCAGGGGTGGCACAGATACGCAGTATTTT.

This clone is a singleton in its sample. Here the CDR3 DNA reads TGTGCCAGCAGCTTAGATCCAGGCCGGAACTATGGCTACACCTTC. It translates to CASSLDPGRNYGYTF. The rearrangement uses TRBV7-2 and TRBJ1-2; D ambiguous. This CDR3 region has 15 residues. Germline-derived CDR1 and CDR2 are SGHTA and FQGNSA. The V end lost 1 base, the J end lost 2 bases, and 11 bases lay between the germline ends.

This chain uses TRBV6-2 or TRBV6-3 with TRBJ2-7; weak D call: TRBD2 (7 bases). V was pared by 1 base and J by 3 bases, with 16 bases between. CDR3 length: 16 residues. Germline CDR1 and CDR2: MNHEY and SVGEGT. The CDR3 reads CASSYWRGPSLYEQYF. CDR3 coding DNA: TGTGCCAGCAGTTACTGGCGGGGGCCTTCCCTCTACGAGCAGTACTTC.

CDR3 coding DNA: TGTGCCAGCAGCTCAGGGCTGGACAATGAGCAGTTCTTC. Protein product: CASSSGLDNEQFF. This chain joins TRBV9 and TRBJ2-1; possibly TRBD1 for D (5 bases). The CDR3 contains 13 residues. V lost 4 bases, J lost 5 bases, and 10 bases lay in between. Germline V lookup: CDR1 SGDLS, CDR2 YYNGEE.

This chain uses TRBV7-9 with TRBJ2-7; D remains ambiguous. Germline CDR1 reads SEHNR; CDR2 reads FQNEAQ (reference sequence). The ends were cut back, 0 bases at V and 2 bases at J, with 5 bases in the middle. The CDR3 extends over 13 amino acids. CDR3 nucleotide sequence: TGTGCCAGCAGCTTAGCGGCGGCCTACGAGCAGTACTTC. Its translation is CASSLAAAYEQYF.

The chain recombines TRBV4-2 with TRBJ1-1; the D gene is possibly TRBD1 (5 bases). The CDR3 loop spans 15 amino acids. The V and J ends lost 0 bases and 4 bases respectively, with 12 bases between them. The germline V gene encodes CDR1 LGHNA and CDR2 YNFKEQ. The CDR3: CASSQDGDSLTEAFF. In DNA form, the CDR3 reads TGTGCCAGCAGCCAAGATGGAGACAGCCTCACTGAAGCTTTCTTT.

The V and J genes are TRBV27 and TRBJ2-7, with 9 positions matching TRBD1. V was clipped by 3 bases and J by 2 bases; unmatched bases: 2. CDR3 length: 14 amino acids. Germline-derived CDR1 and CDR2 are MNHEY and SMNVEV (reference sequence). The CDR3 nucleotides are TGTGCCAGCAGTTTGGGACAGGGCCCCTACGAGCAGTACTTC. It translates to CASSLGQGPYEQYF.

This clone was observed once. The chain combines TRBV27 with TRBJ1-2; 8 nucleotides agree with TRBD1. This CDR3 region has 13 residues. The germline V gene has CDR1 MNHEY and CDR2 SMNVEV (reference sequence). The trim removed 6 bases at V and 3 bases at J, leaving 3 bases unmatched. CDR3 in amino acids: CASRRQGHYGYTF. CDR3 DNA sequence: TGTGCCAGCAGACGACAGGGGCACTATGGCTACACCTTC.

In this sample, this clone turned up once. The junction and the germline gene differ at one end; a read error may be behind it. The rearrangement joins TRBV3-1 (or the pseudogene TRBV3-2) to TRBJ1-2; unclear D gene. Germline CDR1 reads LGHDT; CDR2 reads YNNKEL (reference sequence). The CDR3 sequence is 13 residues long. The CDR3: CASSHQGNYGYTF. CDR3 DNA: TGTGCCAGCAGCCATCAAGGAAACTACGGCTACACCTTC.

Regarding this clone: The sample contains more than one DNA sequence encoding this CDR3. The chain's CDR3 is CASSDRVNTEAFF. CDR3 in DNA: TGTGCCAGCAGTGATCGGGTGAACACTGAAGCTTTCTTT. This chain uses TRBV25-1 with TRBJ1-1; D not resolved. The V gene's germline CDR1 is MGHDK and CDR2 SYGVNS. V gave up 3 bases and J gave up 0 bases, with 5 bases separating them. The CDR3 consists of 13 residues.

The gene calls are TRBV19 and TRBJ2-2, with D maybe TRBD2 (5 bases). This CDR3 is built from 17 residues. CDR1 LNHDA and CDR2 SQIVND come from the germline V gene (reference sequence). V shed 5 bases and J shed 9 bases, with 25 bases lying between them. CDR3: CASSPGPRGNGVRELFF. CDR3 DNA: TGTGCCAGTAGTCCAGGCCCGAGAGGGAACGGTGTCCGGGAGCTGTTTTTT.

The chain couples TRBV5-6 to TRBJ2-7, with 7 bases aligning to TRBD2. V was pared by 4 bases and J by 3 bases, with 4 bases of the junction left unmatched. This CDR3 contains 13 residues. Germline values: CDR1 SGHDT, CDR2 YYEEEE. This CDR3 reads CASSVGGGYEQYF. The CDR3 bases are TGTGCCAGCAGCGTCGGCGGGGGCTACGAGCAGTACTTC.

V is TRBV4-3 and J is TRBJ2-6; D is possibly TRBD2 (6 bases). This CDR3 has 17 residues. Germline CDR1 reads LGHNA; CDR2 reads YSLEER. V was shortened by 0 bases and J by 0 bases, with 9 bases between the two germline ends. DNA of the CDR3: TGCGCCAGCAGCCAAGACGGGAGCCACTCTGGGGCCAACGTCCTGACTTTC. Residues: CASSQDGSHSGANVLTF.

This chain joins TRBV6-6 and TRBJ2-7, with a weak D call TRBD2 (7 bases). Germline V gene lookup returns CDR1 MNHNY and CDR2 SVGAGI (reference sequence). V was cut by 6 bases and J by 0 bases, with 15 bases left in between. This CDR3 region has 15 residues. The DNA for the CDR3 is TGTGCCAGCAGCCCAACAAGGGGGGGCTCCTACGAGCAGTACTTC. It codes for CASSPTRGGSYEQYF.

The V call is TRBV12-5, the J call TRBJ1-1; D remains unclear. The V end lost 4 bases, the J end lost 3 bases, and 27 bases lay between the germline ends. Germline assignment: CDR1 LGHNT and CDR2 FRNRAP. The CDR3 has 19 amino acids. CDR3: CASGSSPRGGLLVDTEAFF. CDR3 nucleotides: TGTGCTAGTGGTTCCTCGCCCCGAGGAGGGTTACTGGTTGACACTGAAGCTTTCTTT. Using reference TRBV12-5 and TRBJ1-1 for the parts outside the CDR3, the full variable domain is DARVTQTPRHKVTEMGQEVTMRCQPILGHNTVFWYRQTMMQGLELLAYFRNRAPLDDSGMPKDRFSAEMPDATLATLKIQPSEPRDSAVYFCASGSSPRGGLLVDTEAFFGQGTRLTVV.

V gene TRBV18 combines with J gene TRBJ2-5, with TRBD2 matching 9 bases. After removal of 4 bases from V and 5 bases from J, the junction contained 8 bases not matched to a gene. Germline CDR1 and CDR2: KGHSH and LQKENI. The CDR3 length is 15 residues. CDR3 coding DNA: TGTGCCAGCTCACGATCGAGCGGGGGGTATGAGACCCAGTACTTC. Its protein product is CASSRSSGGYETQYF.

V and J are TRBV7-6 and TRBJ1-2; possibly TRBD1 for D (6 bases). The CDR3 contains 13 residues. V was cut by 5 bases and J by 8 bases, with 15 bases left in between. CDR1 SGHVS and CDR2 FNYEAQ come from the germline V gene. CDR3: CASSTGQRRGYTF. CDR3 bases: TGTGCCAGCAGCACAGGACAGCGTCGGGGCTACACCTTC.

The chain carries TRBV3-1 (or the pseudogene TRBV3-2) and TRBJ1-2, with D maybe TRBD1 (6 bases). This CDR3 contains 15 residues. Germline loops: CDR1 LGHDT, CDR2 YNNKEL (reference sequence). V was trimmed by 5 bases and J by 7 bases, leaving 20 bases between them. The DNA for the CDR3 is TGTGCCAGCAGCACCACGCTACAGGGTGTAGGTGGCTACACCTTC. Its translation: CASSTTLQGVGGYTF.

This clone was detected a few times. The J gene is TRBJ1-2, the V gene TRBV7-2; unclear D gene. V was pared by 4 bases and J by 3 bases, with 15 bases between. Germline V CDR1 and CDR2: SGHTA, FQGNSA. CDR3 length: 15 amino acids. The CDR3 here is CASSSPYSGDYGYTF. CDR3 in DNA: TGTGCCAGCAGCTCGCCCTATAGCGGAGACTATGGCTACACCTTC.

J is TRBJ1-5 and V is TRBV30, with D possibly matching TRBD1 (6 bases). The V gene's germline CDR1 is GTSNPN and CDR2 SVGIG (reference sequence). Trimming left V 0 bases short and J 4 bases short, with 13 bases between. This CDR3 has 15 amino acids. CDR3 amino acids: CAWSVPPGVNQPQHF. The DNA for the CDR3 is TGTGCCTGGAGTGTACCGCCAGGGGTGAATCAGCCCCAGCATTTT.

The genes are TRBV28 and TRBJ2-7; TRBD2 is a possible D gene (5 bases). The CDR3 is 13 amino acids. Germline-derived CDR1 and CDR2 are MDHEN and SYDVKM. Trimming removed 9 bases from V and 3 bases from J, with 15 bases in between. This chain's CDR3 is CASIPYEGYEQYF. CDR3 coding DNA: TGTGCCAGTATCCCCTACGAGGGCTACGAGCAGTACTTC.

V gene TRBV30 combines with J gene TRBJ1-2; 10 bases align to TRBD1. Germline V gene data show CDR1 as GTSNPN and CDR2 as SVGIG (reference sequence). The junction had 6 bases not matched to a gene; V was cut back by 3 bases and J by 5 bases. The CDR3 is made up of 14 amino acids. The DNA for the CDR3 is TGTGCCTGGAGGGGGGACAGGGGTGTATATGGCTACACCTTC. Translated: CAWRGDRGVYGYTF.

The CDR3 sequence is CASSRGDSNTGELFF. CDR3 DNA sequence: TGTGCCAGCAGCAGGGGGGACAGCAACACCGGGGAGCTGTTTTTT. The chain has TRBV11-2 and TRBJ2-2; possible D gene TRBD1, 7 bases. The CDR3 spans 15 residues. CDR1 SGHAT and CDR2 FQNNGV come from the germline V gene. V gave up 5 bases and J gave up 2 bases, with 12 bases separating them.

The chain is built from TRBV6-5 and TRBJ2-7; D might be TRBD1 (5 bases). The CDR3 is made up of 14 amino acids. The germline V and J ends were trimmed by 6 bases and 1 base, with 13 bases remaining between them. Germline CDR1 reads MNHEY; CDR2 reads SVGAGI. In DNA, the CDR3 is TGTGCCAGCAGCGCAGACAGATTTTCCTACGAGCAGTACTTC. Translation gives CASSADRFSYEQYF.

This clone was detected once. The J gene is TRBJ1-2, the V gene TRBV5-6, with 8 bases fitting TRBD1. With 0 bases clipped from V and 6 bases from J, the junction kept 7 bases outside the gene matches. The CDR3 contains 15 residues. The germline V gene has CDR1 SGHDT and CDR2 YYEEEE. The CDR3 spells CASSLAGQGLDGYTF. CDR3 coding DNA: TGTGCCAGCAGCTTGGCTGGACAGGGATTGGATGGCTACACCTTC.

The chain combines TRBV11-3 with TRBJ2-1, with a tentative D call TRBD1 (6 bases). V was cut by 2 bases and J by 7 bases, with 15 bases left in between. The germline V gene encodes CDR1 SGHNT and CDR2 YENEEA. The CDR3 covers 15 residues. The DNA of the CDR3 is TGTGCCAGCAGCTTAAGTGGGAGAGGGGGAAATGAGCAGTTCTTC. Encoded protein: CASSLSGRGGNEQFF.

The chain has TRBV30 and TRBJ1-4; no clear D. CDR1 is GTSNPN, CDR2 SVGIG, per germline (reference sequence). The ends were cut back, 7 bases at V and 8 bases at J, with 8 bases in the middle. The CDR3 is 10 residues long. CDR3 region: CASEWEKLFF. The CDR3 DNA reads TGTGCCTCCGAGTGGGAAAAACTGTTTTTT. The full variable domain, with the rest looked up from reference TRBV30 and TRBJ1-4, is SQTIHQWPATLVQPVGSPLSLECTVEGTSNPNLYWYRQAAGRGLQLLFYSVGIGQISSEVPQNLSASRPQDRQFILSSKKLLLSDSGFYLCASEWEKLFFGSGTQLSVL.

The V gene is TRBV10-3, the J gene TRBJ2-1; TRBD2 matches 9 bases. The V segment lost 0 bases and the J segment 6 bases; nucleotides outside the gene matches: 6. The CDR3 loop spans 16 amino acids. Per germline, CDR1 ENHRY and CDR2 SYGVKD. Here the CDR3 reads CAISESMAGGPNEQFF. CDR3 DNA: TGTGCCATCAGTGAGTCGATGGCGGGAGGGCCCAATGAGCAGTTCTTC.

The J gene is TRBJ1-1, the V gene TRBV30; tentative D call: TRBD1 (5 bases). Trimming cost V 0 bases and J 3 bases, with 14 bases left between them. The CDR3 has 15 amino acids. Germline CDR1 is GTSNPN and CDR2 is SVGIG (reference sequence). In DNA form, the CDR3 reads TGTGCCTGGAGTGTAGGGGCAGGACGATACACTGAAGCTTTCTTT. The encoded protein is CAWSVGAGRYTEAFF.